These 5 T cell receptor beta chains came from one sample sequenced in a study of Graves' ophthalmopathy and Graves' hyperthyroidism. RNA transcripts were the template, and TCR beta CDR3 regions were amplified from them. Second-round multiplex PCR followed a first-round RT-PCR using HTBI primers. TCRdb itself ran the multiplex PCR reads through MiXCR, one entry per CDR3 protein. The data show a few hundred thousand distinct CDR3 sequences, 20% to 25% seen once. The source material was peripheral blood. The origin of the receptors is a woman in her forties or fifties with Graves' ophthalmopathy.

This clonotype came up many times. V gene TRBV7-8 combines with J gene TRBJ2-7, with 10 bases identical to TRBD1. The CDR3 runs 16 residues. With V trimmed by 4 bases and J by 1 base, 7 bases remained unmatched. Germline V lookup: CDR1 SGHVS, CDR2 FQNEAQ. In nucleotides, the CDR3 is TGTGCCAGCAGCTCCCCGTCGGGACAGGGGTCCTACGAGCAGTACTTC. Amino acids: CASSSPSGQGSYEQYF.

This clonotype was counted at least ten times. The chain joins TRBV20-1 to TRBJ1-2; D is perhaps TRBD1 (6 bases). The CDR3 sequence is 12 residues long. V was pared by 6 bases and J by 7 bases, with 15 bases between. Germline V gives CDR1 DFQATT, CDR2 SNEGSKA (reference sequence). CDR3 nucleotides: TGCAGTGCGGGCAGGGGAGACGCTGGCTACACCTTC. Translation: CSAGRGDAGYTF.

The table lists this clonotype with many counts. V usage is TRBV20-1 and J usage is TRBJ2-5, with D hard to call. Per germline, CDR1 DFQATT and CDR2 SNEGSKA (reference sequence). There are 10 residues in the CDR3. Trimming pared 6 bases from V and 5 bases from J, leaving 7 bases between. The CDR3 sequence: CSALTETQYF. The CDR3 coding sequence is TGCAGTGCGCTAACGGAGACCCAGTACTTC.

In DNA form, the CDR3 reads TGTGCCAGCAGTTCCCGCCCGACAGGCCGACGTAACTATGGCTACACCTTC. This encodes CASSSRPTGRRNYGYTF. The rearrangement uses TRBV6-2 or TRBV6-3 and TRBJ1-2; perhaps TRBD1 as D (6 bases). With 4 bases removed from V and 1 base from J, the gap between germline ends came to 19 bases. The CDR3 is 17 residues long. Looked up from germline, CDR1 is MNHEY and CDR2 is SVGEGT.

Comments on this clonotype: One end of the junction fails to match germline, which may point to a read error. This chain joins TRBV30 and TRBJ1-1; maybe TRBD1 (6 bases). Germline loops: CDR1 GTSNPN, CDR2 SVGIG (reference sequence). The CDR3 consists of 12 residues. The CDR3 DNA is TGTGCCTGGGACAGGATATCTTCTGAAGCCTTCTTT. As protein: CAWDRISSEAFF.